The clone carrying this TCR beta chain appeared many times. This sample was taken from a study of response to subunit inactivated influenza vaccine. The ends lost 6 bases at V and 13 bases at J; junction bases unmatched: 8. The CDR3 is made up of 15 amino acids. Via MiXCR, TCRdb re-called the RT-PCR reads, giving one row per CDR3 protein. The sample includes hundreds of thousands of distinct CDR3 sequences, 9.5% to 12% seen only once; the top ten take 12%. The rearrangement uses TRBV12-3 or TRBV12-4 and TRBJ2-2; 16 bases are a match to TRBD2. The material sequenced was PBMCs from blood, taken more than 35 days after vaccination. The TCR originated in a man aged 45-65 years who received an inactivated influenza vaccine. In DNA form, the CDR3 reads TGTGCCAGCAGCCAGGGACTAGCGGGGGGGGGGCGGCTGTTTTTT. Translated, it gives CASSQGLAGGGRLFF.